These 21 T cell receptor beta chains were sequenced from one sample in a study of type 1 and type 2 diabetes patients. The PCR template was genomic DNA. Multiplex PCR with 30 forward and 13 reverse primers amplified the TCR beta CDR3. MiXCR was run by TCRdb on the multiplex PCR reads, yielding one entry per CDR3 protein. The sample lists about 290,000 distinct CDR3 sequences; more than 40% were seen once. The sequencing sample was made of peripheral blood mononuclear cells (PBMCs). The receptor set was obtained from a man younger than 35 with type 2 diabetes.

There are a few counts of this clonotype. This chain uses TRBV19 with TRBJ1-6; D is ambiguous. Germline V gene lookup returns CDR1 LNHDA and CDR2 SQIVND (reference sequence). Trimming removed 8 bases at V and 9 bases at J, with 14 bases between. CDR3 length: 13 residues. CDR3 nucleotide sequence: TGTGCCAGTCAGAAGAAGTCGGGTTCACCCCTCCACTTT. The encoded protein is CASQKKSGSPLHF.

The V gene is TRBV6-5, the J gene TRBJ1-6, with D unresolved. Germline CDR1 MNHEY, CDR2 SVGAGI. The CDR3 loop spans 15 amino acids. Trimming removed 0 bases from V and 7 bases from J, with 10 bases in between. The CDR3 bases are TGTGCCAGCAGTTACTCACAGAGCCTAAATTCACCCCTCCACTTT. Protein sequence: CASSYSQSLNSPLHF.

As DNA, the CDR3 is TGTGCCAGCAGTTACTCCTTCACCGGGGAGCTGTTTTTT. Amino acid sequence: CASSYSFTGELFF. The chain has TRBV6-5 and TRBJ2-2; D is uncertain. There are 13 residues in the CDR3. The V end was cut by 0 bases, the J end by 4 bases, with 3 bases between. From germline, CDR1 is MNHEY and CDR2 SVGAGI.

This clonotype was seen only once. The genes are TRBV7-3 and TRBJ2-1; 8 bases agree with TRBD2. The germline V gene has CDR1 SGHTA and CDR2 FQGTGA. This CDR3 has 15 residues. V gave up 8 bases and J gave up 3 bases; unmatched junction bases: 9. The CDR3 loop reads CASRGGYGIYNEQFF. The DNA for the CDR3 is TGTGCCAGCCGGGGGGGTTATGGGATCTACAATGAGCAGTTCTTC.

This clonotype was seen repeatedly, ten times or more. The chain carries TRBV2 and TRBJ2-7, with TRBD2 identical over 7 bases. The CDR3 has 14 residues. Germline V gives CDR1 SNHLY, CDR2 FYNNEI. Unmatched junction bases numbered 8, after V lost 7 bases and J lost 2 bases. In nucleotides, the CDR3 is TGTGCCAGCACTGGTGCTAGCGGTACCTACGAGCAGTACTTC. It specifies CASTGASGTYEQYF. The complete variable domain, with remaining parts taken from reference TRBV2 and TRBJ2-7, reads EPEVTQTPSHQVTQMGQEVILRCVPISNHLYFYWYRQILGQKVEFLVSFYNNEISEKSEIFDDQFSVERPDGSNFTLKIRSTKLEDSAMYFCASTGASGTYEQYFGPGTRLTVT.

Written as DNA, the CDR3 is TGCAGTGCTAGCGTTCTAGGGTCCTACAATGAGCAGTTCTTC. Its protein is CSASVLGSYNEQFF. This chain connects TRBV20-1 to TRBJ2-1, with D uncertain. CDR1 and CDR2 from the germline V gene are DFQATT and SNEGSKA (reference sequence). This CDR3 has 14 residues. Trimming shortened V by 3 bases and J by 1 base, and 10 bases separated the two germline ends.

For this clonotype: The final CDR3 position lacks the conserved phenylalanine or tryptophan, pointing to a likely read error. This chain uses TRBV15 with TRBJ1-1; tentatively, D is TRBD1 (5 bases). Germline V gives CDR1 LNHNV, CDR2 YYDKDF (reference sequence). V was shortened by 1 base and J by 1 base, with 13 bases between the two germline ends. CDR3 length equals 16 residues. CDR3 loop: CATSRAGGVGNTEAFL. The CDR3 DNA reads as TGTGCCACCAGCAGAGCTGGAGGGGTGGGGAACACTGAAGCTTTCCTT.

This chain links TRBV4-2 with TRBJ2-2; 8 bases map to TRBD2. In germline, CDR1 is LGHNA, CDR2 YNFKEQ. The length of the CDR3 is 19 residues. Trimming took 0 bases from V and 4 from J; bases not matched to a gene: 13. The CDR3 sequence: CASSQEVSSSGALTGELFF. In nucleotides, the CDR3 is TGTGCCAGCAGCCAAGAGGTCTCGAGTAGCGGGGCGCTCACCGGGGAGCTGTTTTTT.

V gene TRBV6-6 combines with J gene TRBJ2-7; 8 positions match TRBD2. The CDR3 sequence is 12 residues long. The V gene end was trimmed by 10 bases and the J gene end by 6 bases; junction bases not matched to a gene: 8. The germline CDR1 and CDR2 sequences are MNHNY and SVGAGI (reference sequence). The CDR3 nucleotides are TGTGCCACTGAGCGGGAGAGCGGCGAGCAGTACTTC. Translated, it gives CATERESGEQYF.

The rearrangement links TRBV28 to TRBJ1-1, with a possible D match to TRBD1 (6 bases). With 1 base removed from V and 0 bases from J, the gap between germline ends came to 18 bases. The CDR3 is 18 amino acids. Germline loops: CDR1 MDHEN, CDR2 SYDVKM. This CDR3 is CASSLSASDSSLNTEAFF. The CDR3 DNA follows: TGTGCCAGCAGTTTATCGGCTTCGGACAGCTCTCTGAACACTGAAGCTTTCTTT.

This clonotype has just a few counts. The chain recombines TRBV12-3 or TRBV12-4 with TRBJ2-1; TRBD2 might be the D (5 bases). The CDR3 extends over 11 amino acids. Trimming removed 8 bases from V and 9 bases from J, with 11 bases in between. The CDR3 is CASPIGGEQFF. The CDR3 DNA is TGTGCCAGCCCGATCGGAGGTGAGCAGTTCTTC.

The rearrangement uses TRBV30 and TRBJ2-2; maybe TRBD2 (6 bases). Per the germline V gene, CDR1 is GTSNPN and CDR2 is SVGIG (reference sequence). This CDR3 region has 16 residues. V was trimmed by 3 bases and J by 3 bases, leaving 17 bases between them. CDR3 bases: TGTGCCTGGAGCGCCCGATCCCGCGGGGACACCGGGGAGCTGTTTTTT. This codes for CAWSARSRGDTGELFF.

This chain links TRBV6-5 with TRBJ2-2; D is perhaps TRBD1 (5 bases). Germline loops: CDR1 MNHEY, CDR2 SVGAGI. Trimming took off 2 bases at V and 7 bases at J, with 8 bases between the two ends. This CDR3 contains 13 residues. CDR3 coding DNA: TGTGCCAGCAGTTACCAGGGCGGCGGGGAGCTGTTTTTT. Translation: CASSYQGGGELFF.

The chain combines TRBV7-3 with TRBJ2-7, with 11 bases identical to TRBD1. The junction had 10 bases not matched to a gene; V was cut back by 6 bases and J by 0 bases. Germline assignment: CDR1 SGHTA and CDR2 FQGTGA. The CDR3 contains 17 residues. CDR3 DNA: TGTGCCAGCAGTGCCGGACAGGGGGCCACTGGCTCCTACGAGCAGTACTTC. Its protein is CASSAGQGATGSYEQYF.

In this sample, this clonotype turned up many times. CDR3: CASSLERKYEQYF. CDR3 nucleotides: TGTGCCAGCAGCTTAGAACGGAAATACGAGCAGTACTTC. The rearrangement joins TRBV7-2 to TRBJ2-7; D gene ambiguous. Trimming removed 1 base from V and 4 bases from J, with 8 bases in between. CDR1 and CDR2 (germline): SGHTA, FQGNSA. The CDR3 is 13 amino acids.

This clonotype came up a few times. The J gene is TRBJ2-1, the V gene TRBV10-3; 9 bases are a match to TRBD2. The germline V gene has CDR1 ENHRY and CDR2 SYGVKD. The CDR3 is 17 residues long. Trimming cost V 6 bases and J 0 bases; bases outside gene matches: 9. Here the CDR3 DNA reads TGTGCCATCAGGCCGCTAGCGGGGCCAAGCTCCTACAATGAGCAGTTCTTC. It is translated as CAIRPLAGPSSYNEQFF.

The V call is TRBV12-3 or TRBV12-4, the J call TRBJ2-5, with TRBD1 matching over 7 bases. This CDR3 has 14 residues. V trimming: 5 bases; J trimming: 2 bases; junction bases outside the gene matches: 5. The CDR3 is CASSLTGKQETQYF. DNA for the CDR3: TGTGCCAGCAGTCTGACAGGGAAGCAAGAGACCCAGTACTTC.

This clonotype occurred many times. This chain links TRBV19 with TRBJ1-1; 7 nucleotides line up with TRBD1. The CDR3 has 14 amino acids. CDR1 is LNHDA, CDR2 SQIVND, per germline (reference sequence). V lost 5 bases and J lost 1; bases outside the gene matches: 4. In nucleotides, the CDR3 is TGTGCCAGTAGTGGCCGGACAGGGAACACTGAAGCTTTCTTT. Encoded protein: CASSGRTGNTEAFF.

This chain uses TRBV6-5 with TRBJ1-2; D is undetermined. Germline assignment: CDR1 MNHEY and CDR2 SVGAGI. This CDR3 is built from 14 residues. The V end lost 9 bases, the J end lost 4 bases, and 18 bases lay between the germline ends. In DNA form, the CDR3 reads TGTGCCAGTTCCCCCGTGGAGGGAGTCTATGGCTACACCTTC. Its protein is CASSPVEGVYGYTF.

This clonotype was seen a few times. V usage is TRBV15 and J usage is TRBJ2-7; a weak D match, TRBD2 (6 bases). The CDR3 length is 17 residues. CDR1 LNHNV and CDR2 YYDKDF come from the germline V gene (reference sequence). Trimming stripped 1 base from V and 2 bases from J, with 18 bases between. CDR3 DNA: TGTGCCACCAGCAGAGCACCTTGGGACTCTGGAACCTACGAGCAGTACTTC. This sequence encodes CATSRAPWDSGTYEQYF.

CDR3 residues: CASSAGLAGGMRETQYF. The CDR3 coding sequence is TGTGCCAGCAGCGCGGGACTAGCGGGGGGGATGAGAGAGACCCAGTACTTC. The gene calls are TRBV9 and TRBJ2-5; 16 positions match TRBD2. The junction had 6 bases not matched to a gene; V was cut back by 3 bases and J by 4 bases. Germline V CDR1 and CDR2: SGDLS, YYNGEE. The CDR3 consists of 17 residues.